This TCR beta chain was profiled in a study of tumor-infiltrating lymphocytes in primary liver carcinoma. Whole-study context: Tumor lesions were T1-T3 N0M0 and spanned roughly 4.2 to 11 cm. Sequenced samples came back with roughly 3.5 to 8 million productive TCRbeta reads, and the counts looked alike across tissue types.

The CDR3 totals 13 residues. Germline CDR1 and CDR2: SGHRS and YFSETQ. Scientists recovered RNA and DNA together from around 20-30 mg of unsorted bulk tissue. Starting material of 500 to 600 ng total RNA yielded TCR beta cDNA via a constant-region primer. Three nested multiplex PCR rounds, a slightly modified ARM-PCR method, built the TCR beta libraries. TRBV1-TRBV30 forward primers paired with a C-beta reverse primer drove the first two PCR rounds, roughly 9 cycles each. TCRdb independently ran MiXCR on the multiplex PCR reads; one entry per CDR3 protein. Among about 99,000 distinct CDR3 sequences, more than 60% were seen once, and the ten largest hold 9.5%. Concerning this clonotype: One end of the junction varies from germline; a read error may be responsible.

Input material: liver tumor tissue from sampling region 5. Stated subset: tumor region T5, tumor centre. This sequence originates from a woman aged 55 to 70 with primary liver carcinoma and hepatitis B virus infection. The chain couples TRBV5-1 to TRBJ2-6; possibly TRBD1 for D (5 bases). The CDR3 DNA is TGCGCCAGCAGCTCTTCTGGGGCCAACGTCCGGACCTTC. Encoded protein: CASSSSGANVRTF.